The subject of this entry is one T cell receptor beta chain. Antigen specificity is unknown. The data were obtained in a study of beta chain features in type 1 diabetes. Study-wide results and limits: Type 1 diabetes patients had TCRB CDR3s that were shorter (moderately but significantly so) in all four CD4+ subsets.

Of the isolated RNA, all was reverse transcribed, and so the sequenced material was expressed TCRB transcripts. The assay was immunoSEQ multiplex PCR, and TCRdb's table has in-frame clones only and misses some. Found here are a few hundred thousand clones, approximately 25% of them singletons; the top ten hold around 0.011%. V lost 8 bases and J lost 1; bases outside the gene matches: 4. Germline V gene sequence: CDR1 SNHLY, CDR2 FYNNEI. This CDR3 comprises 13 residues. The chain carries TRBV2 and TRBJ2-7; 8 nucleotides match TRBD2. The specimen was naive CD4+ T cells from blood. The clonotype originates from a woman aged 25 to 45 with type 1 diabetes. The CDR3, as DNA: TGTGCCAGCGGACTAGCAGAGTCCTACGAGCAGTACTTC. Translated, it gives CASGLAESYEQYF.